This T cell receptor (beta chain) was captured by sequencing in a study of blood T cell repertoires in COVID-19. Looking at the study overall: COVID-19 samples collected from the United States, Italy and Spain covered acute and convalescent phases. PBMCs, B-cell-depleted T cells, or T cells provided the cDNA or gDNA that made up the material.

The data were produced by immunoSEQ multiplex PCR, yet TCRdb's version contains in-frame clones alone and is incomplete. The data hold 95,000 to 150,000 clones, with about 79% observed a single time. CDR3 length: 13 residues. Germline V CDR1 and CDR2: SGHVS, FQNEAQ. With 2 bases removed from V and 2 bases from J, the gap between germline ends came to 7 bases. V usage is TRBV7-8 and J usage is TRBJ2-7, with D unresolved. The sample comprised peripheral blood. The source is a woman in her 70s with acute or convalescent COVID-19. CDR3 DNA sequence: TGTGCCAGCAGCTTACCGAGTACCTACGAGCAGTACTTC. Amino acid sequence: CASSLPSTYEQYF. The full variable domain, rest sourced from reference TRBV7-8 and TRBJ2-7, is GAGVSQSPRYKVAKRGQDVALRCDPISGHVSLFWYQQALGQGPEFLTYFQNEAQLDKSGLPSDRFFAERPEGSVSTLKIQRTQQEDSAVYLCASSLPSTYEQYFGPGTRLTVT.